The 30 T cell receptor beta chains listed next were all sequenced from one sample in a study of blood T cells in healthy people across ages. Primers used in a second PCR of about 6 to 12 cycles were a sample-barcoded 5' primer and a J-beta primer mix. Each CDR3 protein gets one entry after TCRdb re-called the 5' RACE reads with MiXCR. The sample records over 1,500,000 distinct CDR3 sequences, 40% to 55% being singletons. Sequencing was done on a sample of blood. These receptors came from a woman aged 40 to 55 in good health.

This clonotype has a single count. This chain connects TRBV27 to TRBJ2-1; D is undetermined. The CDR3 extends over 14 amino acids. V lost 5 bases and J 6 bases, leaving 14 bases between the germline ends. CDR1 and CDR2 from the germline V gene are MNHEY and SMNVEV (reference sequence). The CDR3 region is CASSPSGLGNEQFF. The CDR3 bases are TGTGCCAGCAGTCCGTCCGGGTTGGGCAATGAGCAGTTCTTC.

With regard to this clonotype: The junction departs from germline at one end; a sequencing error may be responsible. The V gene is TRBV29-1, the J gene TRBJ2-7; TRBD2 agrees at 7 bases. The CDR3 has 12 residues. Germline CDR1 reads SQVTM; CDR2 reads ANQGSEA. As DNA, the CDR3 is TGCAACGTTGTGGGGGGGAAGGGGGAGCAGTACTTC. It is translated as CNVVGGKGEQYF.

A remark on this clonotype: A junction boundary mismatches the germline segment, possibly from a read error. The chain joins TRBV2 to TRBJ1-6, with D uncertain. The CDR3 covers 13 residues. CDR1 SNHLY and CDR2 FYNNEI come from the germline V gene. The CDR3 protein is CASSEFPVSPLHF. The CDR3 nucleotides read TGTGCTAGCAGTGAATTCCCGGTTTCACCCCTCCACTTT.

This CDR3 reads CASSWNRDSYGYTF. CDR3 DNA sequence: TGTGCCAGCAGTTGGAACCGGGACTCTTATGGCTACACCTTC. V usage is TRBV6-6 and J usage is TRBJ1-2; the D gene is possibly TRBD1 (5 bases). From germline, CDR1 is MNHNY and CDR2 SVGAGI (reference sequence). Trimming shortened V by 4 bases and J by 5 bases, and 14 bases separated the two germline ends. This CDR3 is built from 14 residues.

This chain uses TRBV20-1 with TRBJ1-6, with 9 nucleotides matching TRBD1. The CDR3 contains 15 residues. CDR1 and CDR2 from the germline V gene are DFQATT and SNEGSKA (reference sequence). With V trimmed by 6 bases and J by 8 bases, 11 bases remained unmatched. This CDR3 is CSANPTGGLDSPLHF. The CDR3 bases are TGCAGTGCCAATCCGACAGGGGGTCTTGATTCACCCCTCCACTTT.

This clonotype was seen a handful of times. The V call is TRBV7-9, the J call TRBJ2-1; 10 bases map to TRBD2. V trimming: 4 bases; J trimming: 2 bases; junction bases outside the gene matches: 5. Per germline, CDR1 SEHNR and CDR2 FQNEAQ (reference sequence). The CDR3 is made up of 16 amino acids. CDR3 region: CASSSFLAGAYNEQFF. CDR3 DNA: TGTGCCAGCAGCTCGTTCCTAGCGGGGGCCTACAATGAGCAGTTCTTC.

This clonotype was counted once. One end of the junction fails to match germline, which may point to a read error. V and J are TRBV27 and TRBJ1-2; D is possibly TRBD1 (5 bases). CDR3 length: 15 amino acids. CDR1 and CDR2 (germline): MNHEY, SMNVEV (reference sequence). CDR3 amino acids: CASSLTVTVKYGHTF. The CDR3, as DNA: TGTGCCAGCAGTTTAACGGTGACAGTCAAATATGGCCACACCTTC.

The chain couples TRBV7-2 to TRBJ1-4, with D possibly TRBD1 on 6 matching bases. CDR1 is SGHTA and CDR2 is FQGNSA in the germline V gene. V was pared by 2 bases and J by 5 bases, with 15 bases between. The CDR3 length is 16 residues. CDR3 sequence reads: CASSLYLDRTNEKLFF. The CDR3, as DNA: TGTGCCAGCAGCTTATACTTAGACAGGACCAATGAAAAACTGTTTTTT.

The V and J genes are TRBV9 and TRBJ1-2, with D uncertain. This CDR3 comprises 16 residues. Per germline, CDR1 SGDLS and CDR2 YYNGEE. V was clipped by 3 bases and J by 6 bases, with 21 bases between them. The CDR3 DNA sequence: TGTGCCAGCAGCGCAGGCGGGAGTCCCGGGAATCATGGCTACACCTTC. Amino acids: CASSAGGSPGNHGYTF.

V usage is TRBV10-3 and J usage is TRBJ2-1, with D possibly TRBD2 on 7 matching bases. The CDR3 is 16 amino acids. Germline V CDR1 and CDR2: ENHRY, SYGVKD. Trimming shortened V by 6 bases and J by 0 bases, and 15 bases separated the two germline ends. The CDR3 coding sequence is TGTGCCATCAGGGGGGGCGGGGGAAGCTCCTACAATGAGCAGTTCTTC. Encoded protein: CAIRGGGGSSYNEQFF.

The chain combines TRBV12-3 or TRBV12-4 with TRBJ2-7, with 9 bases aligning to TRBD2. The J call is in doubt because the DNA end fits TRBJ2-5 better. There are 17 residues in the CDR3. CDR3 residues: CASSSPLLAGSEKTQYF. CDR3 DNA: TGTGCCAGCAGTTCCCCCCTCCTAGCGGGGAGTGAAAAGACCCAGTACTTC.

The sample holds a few counts of this clonotype. J is TRBJ2-3 and V is TRBV4-3, with D possibly TRBD2 on 5 matching bases. CDR1 and CDR2 from the germline V gene are LGHNA and YSLEER. This CDR3 region has 15 residues. Trimming shortened V by 0 bases and J by 5 bases, and 12 bases separated the two germline ends. The CDR3 protein is CASSQDRTRGDTQYF. The CDR3 DNA reads as TGCGCCAGCAGCCAAGATCGGACCCGGGGAGATACGCAGTATTTT.

This clonotype has only one observation. The chain has TRBV10-3 and TRBJ2-7; maybe TRBD1 (6 bases). Between the trimmed V and J ends, which lost 6 bases and 0 bases, there was a span of 15 bases. This CDR3 contains 15 residues. Germline CDR1 reads ENHRY; CDR2 reads SYGVKD. For the CDR3, the DNA is TGTGCCATCAGCGGGGCCCAGGGGAACTCCTACGAGCAGTACTTC. This codes for CAISGAQGNSYEQYF.

The chain employs TRBV20-1 and TRBJ2-1; 14 nucleotides align to TRBD2. Germline V gives CDR1 DFQATT, CDR2 SNEGSKA (reference sequence). The CDR3 is 17 residues long. After removal of 3 bases from V and 8 bases from J, the junction contained 12 bases not matched to a gene. CDR3 residues: CSASEGRLAGGPDEQFF. As DNA, the CDR3 is TGCAGTGCTAGTGAAGGGAGACTAGCGGGGGGGCCCGATGAGCAGTTCTTC.

Ten or more counts support this clonotype. CDR3 sequence: CASSYGGTGTEAFF. CDR3 coding DNA: TGTGCCAGCAGTTACGGAGGGACAGGCACTGAAGCTTTCTTT. The chain combines TRBV6-2 or TRBV6-3 with TRBJ1-1; 8 positions match TRBD1. The germline V gene encodes CDR1 MNHEY and CDR2 SVGEGT. The CDR3 contains 14 residues. Unmatched junction bases numbered 3, after V lost 2 bases and J lost 4 bases.

Many counts were recorded for this clonotype. The rearrangement joins TRBV7-2 to TRBJ2-5, with D possibly being TRBD2 (5 bases). The germline gives CDR1 SGHTA, CDR2 FQGNSA. Trimming pared 3 bases from V and 1 base from J, leaving 15 bases between. This CDR3 spans 16 amino acids. CDR3 nucleotide sequence: TGTGCCAGCAGCTTGACGAGTTCGGGGTTCCAAGAGACCCAGTACTTC. Encoded protein: CASSLTSSGFQETQYF.

This clonotype was recorded a few times. This chain connects TRBV5-1 to TRBJ1-2; perhaps TRBD1 as D (6 bases). This CDR3 is built from 14 residues. Deletions cut 0 bases from V and 4 bases from J, with 10 bases between. The germline V gene has CDR1 SGHRS and CDR2 YFSETQ. The CDR3 sequence: CASSLDGGPYGYTF. The CDR3 coding sequence is TGCGCCAGCAGCTTGGACGGGGGCCCCTATGGCTACACCTTC.

The chain carries TRBV6-2 or TRBV6-3 and TRBJ2-3, with 9 bases identical to TRBD1. Germline V gene sequence: CDR1 MNHEY, CDR2 SVGEGT. The CDR3 has 14 residues. V trimming: 10 bases; J trimming: 3 bases; junction bases outside the gene matches: 8. CDR3 coding DNA: TGTGCCATCTCGGGACAGGGTGTGACAGATACGCAGTATTTT. Its translation: CAISGQGVTDTQYF.

This sequence joins TRBV4-3 and TRBJ2-3; 9 nucleotides match TRBD2. There are 16 residues in the CDR3. J lost 0 bases, V lost 2 bases, and 3 bases had no gene match. CDR1 LGHNA and CDR2 YSLEER come from the germline V gene. This chain's CDR3 is CASSQIAGASTDTQYF. The CDR3 DNA is TGCGCCAGCAGCCAAATAGCGGGAGCTAGCACAGATACGCAGTATTTT.

This clonotype was seen only once. This chain links TRBV4-2 with TRBJ2-3, with 10 bases lining up with TRBD2. The trim removed 0 bases at V and 1 base at J, leaving 7 bases unmatched. Germline assignment: CDR1 LGHNA and CDR2 YNFKEQ. The CDR3 has 18 residues. This chain's CDR3 is CASSQDIERGGRTDTQYF. CDR3 sequence (DNA): TGTGCCAGCAGCCAAGATATCGAGCGGGGGGGCCGCACAGATACGCAGTATTTT.

V and J are TRBV12-3 or TRBV12-4 and TRBJ2-3; 7 bases align to TRBD1. The CDR3 has 15 amino acids. Unmatched junction bases numbered 6, after V lost 5 bases and J lost 1 base. CDR3: CASSQRTGRTDTQYF. The DNA of the CDR3 is TGTGCCAGCAGTCAGCGGACAGGTCGCACAGATACGCAGTATTTT.

The chain uses TRBV13 and TRBJ2-1, with TRBD2 matching over 11 bases. V was clipped by 2 bases and J by 3 bases; unmatched bases: 6. CDR1 and CDR2 (germline): PRHDT, FYEKMQ (reference sequence). The CDR3 consists of 17 residues. CDR3 region: CASSLFLLAGGYNEQFF. Here the CDR3 DNA reads TGTGCCAGCAGCTTATTCTTGCTAGCGGGGGGCTACAATGAGCAGTTCTTC.

This clonotype showed up just a few times. The CDR3 region is CASSLALIGGDTQYF. The CDR3 DNA reads as TGTGCCAGCAGCTTGGCCTTAATTGGGGGTGACACGCAGTATTTT. This sequence joins TRBV5-6 and TRBJ2-3; the D gene could be TRBD1 or TRBD2 (5 bases each). Trimming removed 0 bases from V and 9 bases from J, with 17 bases in between. This CDR3 contains 15 residues. CDR1 SGHDT and CDR2 YYEEEE come from the germline V gene. Full variable domain (remainder filled in from reference TRBV5-6 and TRBJ2-3): DAGVTQSPTHLIKTRGQQVTLRCSPKSGHDTVSWYQQALGQGPQFIFQYYEEEERQRGNFPDRFSGHQFPNYSSELNVNALLLGDSALYLCASSLALIGGDTQYFGPGTRLTVL.

This chain joins TRBV11-2 and TRBJ2-3; D gene ambiguous. Germline CDR1 is SGHAT and CDR2 is FQNNGV. V was shortened by 10 bases and J by 4 bases, with 21 bases between the two germline ends. The CDR3 length is 15 residues. CDR3 amino acids: CATRSPDGWADTQYF. CDR3 DNA sequence: TGTGCCACCCGGTCGCCCGACGGCTGGGCAGATACGCAGTATTTT.

This chain connects TRBV27 to TRBJ2-5; D tentatively reads TRBD1 or TRBD2 (5 bases each). The last part of the DNA fits TRBJ2-7 better; the J call may be wrong. The CDR3 spans 14 residues. Germline CDR1 reads MNHEY; CDR2 reads SMNVEV (reference sequence). In DNA form, the CDR3 reads TGTGCCAGCAGACAGGTCGGGGCTCTAAACGAGCAGTACTTC. Residues: CASRQVGALNEQYF.

This rearrangement joins TRBV5-6 to TRBJ2-5; D gene uncertain. The germline V and J ends were trimmed by 4 bases and 7 bases, with 11 bases remaining between them. Germline assignment: CDR1 SGHDT and CDR2 YYEEEE. The length of the CDR3 is 12 residues. Here the CDR3 reads CASSQIDGTQYF. The CDR3 DNA follows: TGTGCCAGCAGCCAGATCGATGGGACCCAGTACTTC.

The gene calls are TRBV7-2 and TRBJ1-5, with a possible D match to TRBD1 (6 bases). Trimming took off 2 bases at V and 8 bases at J, with 7 bases between the two ends. CDR1 is SGHTA, CDR2 FQGNSA, per germline. The CDR3 sequence is 12 residues long. CDR3 nucleotide sequence: TGTGCCAGCAGCTTACAGGGGAAGCCCCAGCATTTT. This encodes CASSLQGKPQHF. Filled out from reference TRBV7-2 and TRBJ1-5, the complete variable domain reads GAGVSQSPSNKVTEKGKDVELRCDPISGHTALYWYRQSLGQGLEFLIYFQGNSAPDKSGLPSDRFSAERTGGSVSTLTIQRTQQEDSAVYLCASSLQGKPQHFGDGTRLSIL.

CDR3 in amino acids: CASRTGARNEQFF. In DNA form, the CDR3 reads TGTGCCAGCAGGACAGGGGCGAGGAATGAGCAGTTCTTC. This sequence joins TRBV6-5 and TRBJ2-1, with 8 bases lining up with TRBD1. The CDR3 has 13 residues. Germline V gene data show CDR1 as MNHEY and CDR2 as SVGAGI. The J segment lost 7 bases and the V segment lost 6 bases, leaving 5 bases of the junction unmatched.

The chain employs TRBV12-3 or TRBV12-4 and TRBJ2-5, with a weak D call TRBD1 (6 bases). The length of the CDR3 is 13 residues. Trimming pared 6 bases from V and 1 base from J, leaving 9 bases between. CDR3 loop: CASRQGPQETQYF. CDR3 in DNA: TGTGCCAGCAGACAGGGACCCCAAGAGACCCAGTACTTC.

This clonotype was counted between two and nine times. The rearrangement uses TRBV12-3 or TRBV12-4 and TRBJ2-7; 7 bases align to TRBD1. Losses at the gene ends were 6 bases for V and 1 base for J; bases not matched to a gene: 21. The CDR3 length is 19 residues. CDR3 protein: CASRPIPPTGQVKSYEQYF. CDR3 coding DNA: TGTGCCAGCAGACCCATACCACCCACCGGACAGGTCAAATCCTACGAGCAGTACTTC.